This TCR beta chain originates from a study of post-analysis software for immune sequencing data. Study findings and constraints: TRBV5-6, TRBV5-1 and TRBV20-1 belonged to a set of roughly five TRBV segments that were more frequent in patients than controls. The F measure placed samples prepared in the same batch into strongly shared clusters. Controls' normalized Chao1 diversity significantly exceeded that of multiple sclerosis patients.

This clonotype was counted once. Its specificity is not known. Every TCR beta cDNA library bore unique molecular identifiers. When about 1 to 11 million T cells were used, they gave a few hundred thousand cDNA molecules. TCRdb reprocessed the PCR reads via MiXCR and lists one record per CDR3 protein. The table has 250,000 to 300,000 distinct CDR3 sequences, 35% to 40% seen once. In germline, CDR1 is PRHDT, CDR2 FYEKMQ (reference sequence). This CDR3 contains 14 residues. The V and J ends lost 5 bases and 5 bases, in that order; junction bases with no gene match: 9. The J gene is TRBJ2-7, the V gene TRBV13; the match to TRBD1 covers 7 bases. The clonotype was recovered from a girl aged 5-17 years with multiple sclerosis. The sample consisted of blood. The CDR3 DNA follows: TGTGCCAGCAGCGGCTACAGGGGATACGACGAGCAGTACTTC. Encoded protein: CASSGYRGYDEQYF.